This TCR beta chain originates from a study of beta chain features in type 1 diabetes. General study findings and limits: All four CD4+ subsets of Type 1 diabetes patients contained TCRB CDR3s that were moderately but significantly shorter. Junctions at VDJ sites from type 1 diabetes patients had fewer insertions and more deletions. Compared to healthy donors, patients appeared to have naive, central memory and Treg TCRB repertoires that were more alike.

To note about this clone: Its antigen is still unknown.

The CDR3 spans 15 residues. V dropped 5 bases and J dropped 9; count of bases not matched to a gene: 9. The germline V gene has CDR1 LNHDA and CDR2 SQIVND (reference sequence). Investigators reverse transcribed all isolated RNA, so they sequenced expressed TCRB transcripts. TCRdb's table, derived via immunoSEQ multiplex PCR, lists solely in-frame clones and lacks some. This sample yields roughly 300,000 clones, of which roughly an eighth are seen a single time; 0.015% to 0.02% belongs to the top ten. Based on CD45RO/CCR7/CD25/CD127/CD95/CD27, CD4+ regulatory, stem cell-like memory, naive and central memory cells were sorted.

This receptor was taken from a man aged 25-40 years with type 1 diabetes. The sample was naive CD4+ T cells from blood. This chain links TRBV19 with TRBJ2-1; 11 bases line up with TRBD2. The CDR3 reads CASSSLAGAPGEQFF. As DNA, the CDR3 is TGTGCCAGTAGTTCACTAGCGGGAGCCCCAGGTGAGCAGTTCTTC. Full variable domain (rest looked up from reference TRBV19 and TRBJ2-1): DGGITQSPKYLFRKEGQNVTLSCEQNLNHDAMYWYRQDPGQGLRLIYYSQIVNDFQKGDIAEGYSVSREKKESFPLTVTSAQKNPTAFYLCASSSLAGAPGEQFFGPGTRLTVL.